The 10 T cell receptor beta chains in this list originate from one sample, sequenced in a study of OX40 agonist ivuxolimab in advanced cancers. The method was immunoSEQ multiplex PCR; TCRdb's version includes in-frame clones alone and lacks a portion of them. The table shows approximately 13,000 clones, with 84% occurring only once. The sequences come from CD4+ or CD8+ T cells sorted from blood, collected in a trial of the OX40 agonist ivuxolimab. The source of these receptors is an adult with an advanced solid tumor such as melanoma, head and neck, liver or kidney cancer.

This rearrangement joins TRBV5-1 to TRBJ1-2; 7 bases align to TRBD1. The germline CDR1 and CDR2 sequences are SGHRS and YFSETQ. V gave up 0 bases and J gave up 1 base; unmatched junction bases: 6. There are 16 residues in the CDR3. The CDR3 DNA sequence: TGCGCCAGCAGCTTGGATCCAGGGGGGAATAACTATGGCTACACCTTC. Its protein is CASSLDPGGNNYGYTF.

The rearrangement joins TRBV6-1 to TRBJ1-5; TRBD1 agrees at 7 bases. This CDR3 comprises 14 residues. Trimming removed 1 base from V and 5 bases from J; junction bases left unmatched: 2. The germline V gene has CDR1 MNHNS and CDR2 SASEGT. The CDR3 coding sequence is TGTGCCAGCAGTGAAGACAGGGGCTATCAGCCCCAGCATTTT. This codes for CASSEDRGYQPQHF.

J is TRBJ2-2 and V is TRBV7-9, with D maybe TRBD2 (5 bases). Germline V lookup: CDR1 SEHNR, CDR2 FQNEAQ (reference sequence). Trimming took off 5 bases at V and 0 bases at J, with 13 bases between the two ends. The length of the CDR3 is 16 residues. The DNA of the CDR3 is TGTGCCAGCAGCCGTGACTGGGGAGCGAACACCGGGGAGCTGTTTTTT. This sequence encodes CASSRDWGANTGELFF.

The gene calls are TRBV9 and TRBJ2-1; D is ambiguous. The CDR3 extends over 15 amino acids. The V end lost 4 bases, the J end lost 0 bases, and 11 bases lay between the germline ends. Per the germline V gene, CDR1 is SGDLS and CDR2 is YYNGEE. The CDR3: CASSPHLGSYNEQFF. CDR3 DNA: TGTGCCAGCAGCCCCCATTTAGGCTCCTACAATGAGCAGTTCTTC.

The rearrangement joins TRBV6-6 to TRBJ2-1; TRBD2 matches 7 bases. The germline CDR1 and CDR2 sequences are MNHNY and SVGAGI (reference sequence). The V segment lost 6 bases and the J segment 8 bases; nucleotides outside the gene matches: 16. This CDR3 spans 16 amino acids. CDR3 nucleotides: TGTGCCAGCAGCCCGACTTCGGGAGGAGGAGGCGATGAGCAGTTCTTC. Translation: CASSPTSGGGGDEQFF.

The rearrangement links TRBV27 to TRBJ1-1, with D possibly being TRBD1 (5 bases). The CDR3 spans 13 residues. Germline values: CDR1 MNHEY, CDR2 SMNVEV (reference sequence). V lost 4 bases, J lost 7 bases, and 13 bases lay in between. CDR3 region: CASSSGGYGEAFF. CDR3 sequence (DNA): TGTGCCAGCAGTTCCGGGGGTTACGGTGAAGCTTTCTTT.

V and J are TRBV4-1 and TRBJ1-4, with a tentative D call TRBD1 (5 bases). Germline-derived CDR1 and CDR2 are MGHRA and YSYEKL. V lost 4 bases to trimming and J lost 7 bases, with 16 bases between them. CDR3 length equals 15 residues. CDR3 coding DNA: TGCGCCAGCAGCCTTGGTGGGGGGGACCTTGAAAAACTGTTTTTT. Translation gives CASSLGGGDLEKLFF.

The V and J genes are TRBV28 and TRBJ1-4; possible D gene TRBD1, 6 bases. Trimming removed 5 bases at V and 7 bases at J, with 14 bases between. The CDR3 covers 14 residues. Germline V CDR1 and CDR2: MDHEN, SYDVKM. CDR3 in DNA: TGTGCCAGCAGTCCTGCCTCGGGGGCTGAAAAACTGTTTTTT. This gives the protein CASSPASGAEKLFF.

This clone was seen a single time. The V gene is TRBV7-8, the J gene TRBJ2-7, with D unclear. The V and J ends lost 5 bases and 1 base respectively, with 12 bases between them. The V gene's germline CDR1 is SGHVS and CDR2 FQNEAQ. CDR3 length equals 14 residues. The CDR3 bases are TGTGCCAGCAGCCAGATTTGGGGATCCTACGAGCAGTACTTC. Translated: CASSQIWGSYEQYF.

The chain joins TRBV5-4 to TRBJ2-1; 7 positions agree with TRBD2. Germline CDR1 is SGHNT and CDR2 is YYREEE (reference sequence). The CDR3 runs to 16 residues. The trim removed 3 bases at V and 3 bases at J, leaving 9 bases unmatched. The DNA of the CDR3 is TGTGCCAGCAGCTCCCTAACTGGGGGGGTCTACAATGAGCAGTTCTTC. Protein product: CASSSLTGGVYNEQFF. Together with reference TRBV5-4 and TRBJ2-1, the CDR3 gives the full variable domain: ETGVTQSPTHLIKTRGQQVTLRCSSQSGHNTVSWYQQALGQGPQFIFQYYREEENGRGNFPPRFSGLQFPNYSSELNVNALELDDSALYLCASSSLTGGVYNEQFFGPGTRLTVL.